The 11 T cell receptor beta chains below were found in one sample sequenced in a study of shared clonotypes between healthy human individuals. Method: immunoSEQ multiplex PCR; TCRdb's copy keeps in-frame clones and lacks some. The sample consists of about 190,000 clones, approximately 61% of them appearing once. Sequenced: memory CD4+ T cells sorted from blood. Indicated subset: CD45RA-negative fraction. All receptors derive from a man in his thirties or forties in good health.

V gene TRBV14 combines with J gene TRBJ1-1, with 8 nucleotides matching TRBD1. With V trimmed by 7 bases and J by 4 bases, 14 bases remained unmatched. The length of the CDR3 is 16 residues. The V gene's germline CDR1 is SGHDN and CDR2 FVKESK. The CDR3 DNA reads TGTGCCAGCAAAACTTTAGGACAGGGCGCGAGCACTGAAGCTTTCTTT. Translating it yields CASKTLGQGASTEAFF.

Only one count was recorded for this clone. This chain links TRBV5-6 with TRBJ2-3; TRBD2 matches at 7 bases. The germline V gene encodes CDR1 SGHDT and CDR2 YYEEEE. V shed 4 bases, J shed 6 bases, and the junction held 5 bases outside the gene matches. The CDR3 is 13 amino acids. The CDR3 DNA sequence: TGTGCCAGCAGCCCCGGACTAGGGGATACGCAGTATTTT. This sequence encodes CASSPGLGDTQYF.

This chain connects TRBV27 to TRBJ2-7; 9 nucleotides line up with TRBD1. Unmatched junction bases numbered 3, after V lost 3 bases and J lost 3 bases. The length of the CDR3 is 14 residues. CDR1 MNHEY and CDR2 SMNVEV come from the germline V gene (reference sequence). The CDR3 protein is CASSFAGQGYEQYF. CDR3 nucleotides: TGTGCCAGCAGTTTCGCGGGACAGGGCTACGAGCAGTACTTC.

The genes are TRBV25-1 and TRBJ2-2; 8 bases match TRBD1. J gave up 7 bases and V 3 bases, and 7 bases lay outside the gene matches. This CDR3 comprises 15 residues. Looked up from germline, CDR1 is MGHDK and CDR2 is SYGVNS. As DNA, the CDR3 is TGTGCCAGCAGTGAGCAGGGGGCGCGGGTCGGGGAGCTGTTTTTT. This codes for CASSEQGARVGELFF.

The gene calls are TRBV5-1 and TRBJ2-7; 7 nucleotides match TRBD2. The CDR3 has 15 residues. Germline V gene sequence: CDR1 SGHRS, CDR2 YFSETQ. V dropped 4 bases and J dropped 5; count of bases not matched to a gene: 12. As DNA, the CDR3 is TGCGCCAGCAGCAGGGAGGGGTCCAGCGGGCACGAGCAGTACTTC. Amino acid sequence: CASSREGSSGHEQYF.

The chain is built from TRBV19 and TRBJ2-1; D is unresolved. V lost 7 bases, J lost 1 base, and 8 bases lay in between. The CDR3 runs 13 residues. Per germline, CDR1 LNHDA and CDR2 SQIVND (reference sequence). CDR3 protein: CASKTGSYNEQFF. CDR3 bases: TGTGCCAGTAAGACCGGGTCCTACAATGAGCAGTTCTTC.

The chain has TRBV6-1 and TRBJ2-7; the D is unclear. With 6 bases removed from V and 3 bases from J, the gap between germline ends came to 18 bases. Germline V gene sequence: CDR1 MNHNS, CDR2 SASEGT. The CDR3 consists of 15 residues. CDR3 residues: CASRFHERNFYEQYF. The CDR3 coding sequence is TGTGCCAGCAGGTTTCATGAACGAAACTTCTACGAGCAGTACTTC.

The chain recombines TRBV5-1 with TRBJ1-2, with D perhaps matching TRBD1 (6 bases). There are 14 residues in the CDR3. V was pared by 4 bases and J by 4 bases, with 14 bases between. The V gene's germline CDR1 is SGHRS and CDR2 YFSETQ. The CDR3 loop reads CASSREGDVYGYTF. In DNA form, the CDR3 reads TGCGCCAGCAGCCGGGAGGGGGATGTCTATGGCTACACCTTC.

This clone was found a few times. The V and J genes are TRBV27 and TRBJ2-1, with D unresolved. This CDR3 is 15 amino acids long. V was shortened by 5 bases and J by 0 bases, with 11 bases between the two germline ends. Per the germline V gene, CDR1 is MNHEY and CDR2 is SMNVEV (reference sequence). CDR3 sequence: CASSPTGPSYNEQFF. In DNA, the CDR3 is TGTGCCAGCAGTCCCACCGGACCCTCCTACAATGAGCAGTTCTTC.

The V call is TRBV11-2, the J call TRBJ1-3, with D perhaps matching TRBD1 (5 bases). V was shortened by 1 base and J by 10 bases, with 17 bases between the two germline ends. The CDR3 runs to 15 residues. The V gene's germline CDR1 is SGHAT and CDR2 FQNNGV. The DNA of the CDR3 is TGTGCCAGCAGCTTAGTGGGACCCCCTACGGCGACCATATATTTT. Translating it yields CASSLVGPPTATIYF.

This chain connects TRBV5-8 to TRBJ2-7; D unclear. The CDR3 runs to 12 residues. Trimming shortened V by 4 bases and J by 2 bases, and 7 bases separated the two germline ends. The germline gives CDR1 SGHTS, CDR2 YDEGEE. The CDR3 reads CASSRQAYEQYF. The CDR3 nucleotides are TGTGCCAGCAGCCGACAAGCCTACGAGCAGTACTTC.